This TCR beta chain appears in the sequencing data of a study of human T cells and chemical hapten exposure. At the level of the study: Upper inner arm skin measuring 2 cm by 2 cm received 2% DPC for sensitization. Diphenylcyclopropenone was applied weekly to patients' scalps across the roughly 24-week study. Chiefly women, the patients showed alopecia areata, totalis or universalis.

The study's library attached unique molecular identifiers to single cDNA molecules. TCRdb reprocessed the RACE reads via MiXCR and lists one record per CDR3 protein. This table has some 400,000 distinct CDR3 sequences, roughly 5% appearing once. The sample holds a few counts of this clonotype. This CDR3 has 15 residues. The germline V gene encodes CDR1 SGHTA and CDR2 FQGNSA. V was shortened by 6 bases and J by 3 bases, with 14 bases between the two germline ends. Indicated time point: patch test 1, 2 weeks after DPC sensitization. Treatment defined: therapeutic diphenylcyclopropenone sensitization with weekly scalp DPC.

The specimen was whole blood, collected in connection with sensitization to the hapten diphenylcyclopropenone (DPC). The source of this sequence is a woman aged 45-60 years with alopecia areata. Some clones in this sample may be carry-over from other donors' samples. The chain links TRBV7-2 to TRBJ1-4; D call uncertain. CDR3 nucleotides: TGTGCCAGCAGTTTGGATCCTCGGCCTAATGAAAAACTGTTTTTT. The encoded protein is CASSLDPRPNEKLFF. The full variable domain, with the rest looked up from reference TRBV7-2 and TRBJ1-4, is GAGVSQSPSNKVTEKGKDVELRCDPISGHTALYWYRQSLGQGLEFLIYFQGNSAPDKSGLPSDRFSAERTGGSVSTLTIQRTQQEDSAVYLCASSLDPRPNEKLFFGSGTQLSVL.